The next 18 T cell receptor beta chains were all read from a single sample in a study of OX40 agonist ivuxolimab in advanced cancers. The table came from immunoSEQ multiplex PCR; TCRdb's copy has only in-frame clones and leaves some out. This table has about 20,000 clones, roughly 72% appearing once. The specimen comprised CD4+ or CD8+ T cells sorted from blood, sampled in a trial of the OX40 agonist ivuxolimab. These receptors all come from an adult with an advanced solid tumor such as melanoma, head and neck, liver or kidney cancer.

The chain combines TRBV7-9 with TRBJ2-2; 14 nucleotides match TRBD2. The germline V gene encodes CDR1 SEHNR and CDR2 FQNEAQ (reference sequence). The junction had 6 bases not matched to a gene; V was cut back by 5 bases and J by 4 bases. This CDR3 is 17 amino acids long. The CDR3 loop is CASSPTSGGARTGELFF. As DNA, the CDR3 is TGTGCCAGCAGCCCGACTAGCGGGGGGGCCCGCACCGGGGAGCTGTTTTTT. Full variable domain (rest looked up from reference TRBV7-9 and TRBJ2-2): DTGVSQNPRHKITKRGQNVTFRCDPISEHNRLYWYRQTLGQGPEFLTYFQNEAQLEKSRLLSDRFSAERPKGSFSTLEIQRTEQGDSAMYLCASSPTSGGARTGELFFGEGSRLTVL.

The genes are TRBV7-6 and TRBJ1-1; D ambiguous. This CDR3 region has 14 residues. Looked up from germline, CDR1 is SGHVS and CDR2 is FNYEAQ. V lost 2 bases and J lost 0, with 7 bases in between. CDR3 region: CASSLKILNTEAFF. In DNA, the CDR3 is TGTGCCAGCAGCTTAAAAATCCTGAACACTGAAGCTTTCTTT. The entire variable domain, with the rest obtained from reference TRBV7-6 and TRBJ1-1, is as follows: GAGVSQSPRYKVTKRGQDVALRCDPISGHVSLYWYRQALGQGPEFLTYFNYEAQQDKSGLPNDRFSAERPEGSISTLTIQRTEQRDSAMYRCASSLKILNTEAFFGQGTRLTVV.

The V and J genes are TRBV11-3 and TRBJ2-1; 15 bases are a match to TRBD2. The V gene end was trimmed by 4 bases and the J gene end by 7 bases; junction bases not matched to a gene: 2. CDR1 and CDR2 from the germline V gene are SGHNT and YENEEA. The CDR3 has 15 amino acids. CDR3 residues: CASSSGLAGGNEQFF. The DNA of the CDR3 is TGTGCCAGCAGCTCCGGACTAGCGGGGGGGAATGAGCAGTTCTTC.

By sample share, this clone is medium-sized. The chain recombines TRBV6-1 with TRBJ2-5; D uncertain. The CDR3 is made up of 15 amino acids. The germline V gene has CDR1 MNHNS and CDR2 SASEGT. Deletions cut 5 bases from V and 3 bases from J, with 16 bases between. CDR3 sequence reads: CASSRMDPRKETQYF. DNA for the CDR3: TGTGCCAGCAGTAGAATGGACCCACGTAAAGAGACCCAGTACTTC.

J is TRBJ2-3 and V is TRBV30, with 11 bases identical to TRBD2. The CDR3 contains 15 residues. The germline V gene has CDR1 GTSNPN and CDR2 SVGIG (reference sequence). J was trimmed by 2 bases and V by 3 bases; bases with no gene match: 4. CDR3 sequence: CAWRGTSGHTDTQYF. CDR3 bases: TGTGCCTGGAGAGGGACTAGCGGACACACAGATACGCAGTATTTT.

The rearrangement joins TRBV19 to TRBJ2-2; possible D gene TRBD1, 5 bases. This CDR3 contains 12 residues. Germline V gene sequence: CDR1 LNHDA, CDR2 SQIVND (reference sequence). The V end lost 5 bases, the J end lost 6 bases, and 7 bases lay between the germline ends. The CDR3: CASSAGSGELFF. The CDR3 DNA follows: TGTGCCAGTAGTGCAGGGTCCGGGGAGCTGTTTTTT.

The chain combines TRBV21-1 with TRBJ1-4. TRBV21-1 corresponds to a pseudogene. This CDR3 is built from 15 residues. The CDR3 sequence is CASSTWVRFDEKLFF. DNA of the CDR3: TGTGCCAGCAGCACCTGGGTTCGGTTTGATGAAAAACTGTTTTTT.

The V gene is TRBV5-6, the J gene TRBJ1-5; 7 positions agree with TRBD1. Germline lookup yields CDR1 SGHDT and CDR2 YYEEEE. The CDR3 contains 15 residues. Losses at the gene ends were 3 bases for V and 4 bases for J; bases not matched to a gene: 7. As DNA, the CDR3 is TGTGCCAGCAGCTCGACAGGGATGTATAATCAGCCCCAGCATTTT. It codes for CASSSTGMYNQPQHF.

As concerns this clone: At one end the junction does not follow the germline gene, possibly because of a read error. This chain joins TRBV6-5 and TRBJ2-7; 7 nucleotides agree with TRBD2. The germline V gene has CDR1 MNHEY and CDR2 SVGAGI. The CDR3 has 14 residues. CDR3 sequence: CAISDAGETYEQYF. The CDR3 bases are TGTGCCATCAGTGATGCGGGGGAGACCTACGAGCAGTACTTC.

The rearrangement uses TRBV28 and TRBJ2-7; D is possibly TRBD2 (6 bases). V gave up 3 bases and J gave up 3 bases, with 18 bases separating them. The CDR3 consists of 16 residues. The germline CDR1 and CDR2 sequences are MDHEN and SYDVKM. The CDR3 reads CASSLEGELPLYEQYF. The CDR3 DNA follows: TGTGCCAGCAGTTTGGAGGGTGAACTCCCCCTCTACGAGCAGTACTTC.

Sample share makes this clone medium-sized. The chain recombines TRBV27 with TRBJ2-7, with unresolved D. Germline CDR1 reads MNHEY; CDR2 reads SMNVEV (reference sequence). V was pared by 10 bases and J by 1 base, with 14 bases between. The CDR3 is 13 residues long. CDR3 residues: CATQTLGSYEQYF. The CDR3 bases are TGTGCCACCCAAACGCTGGGATCCTACGAGCAGTACTTC.

The chain recombines TRBV5-6 with TRBJ1-3; no reliable D call. The germline V gene encodes CDR1 SGHDT and CDR2 YYEEEE. Trimming left V 0 bases short and J 0 bases short, with 4 bases between. CDR3 length: 14 residues. This CDR3 reads CASSLGSSGNTIYF. The CDR3 nucleotides read TGTGCCAGCAGCTTGGGAAGCTCTGGAAACACCATATATTTT.

This clone was counted a few times. The chain joins TRBV13 to TRBJ2-2; 13 nucleotides agree with TRBD2. V dropped 10 bases and J dropped 7; count of bases not matched to a gene: 12. Germline V CDR1 and CDR2: PRHDT, FYEKMQ (reference sequence). This CDR3 has 16 residues. The chain's CDR3 is CATRPGLAGVNGELFF. The CDR3 nucleotides read TGTGCCACTCGCCCTGGACTAGCGGGGGTGAACGGGGAGCTGTTTTTT.

V and J are TRBV28 and TRBJ2-7; no firm D call. CDR1 is MDHEN and CDR2 is SYDVKM in the germline V gene. The CDR3 extends over 14 amino acids. With 8 bases removed from V and 4 bases from J, the gap between germline ends came to 18 bases. CDR3 nucleotide sequence: TGTGCCAGCGTTCCGGTCCACAGCGAATACGAGCAGTACTTC. Encoded protein: CASVPVHSEYEQYF.

This clone was observed a few times. The chain joins TRBV4-2 to TRBJ1-1; D gene uncertain. The CDR3 runs 11 residues. Trimming stripped 1 base from V and 8 bases from J, with 5 bases between. Germline V CDR1 and CDR2: LGHNA, YNFKEQ. This CDR3 reads CASSQGVEAFF. DNA of the CDR3: TGTGCCAGCAGCCAAGGGGTCGAAGCTTTCTTT.

This chain connects TRBV19 to TRBJ2-1; TRBD2 agrees at 11 bases. The length of the CDR3 is 16 residues. Per the germline V gene, CDR1 is LNHDA and CDR2 is SQIVND (reference sequence). V shed 8 bases, J shed 4 bases, and the junction held 10 bases outside the gene matches. The CDR3 region is CASSPTSGATYNEQFF. As DNA, the CDR3 is TGTGCCAGTTCCCCGACTAGCGGGGCCACTTACAATGAGCAGTTCTTC. Based on the CDR3 plus reference TRBV19 and TRBJ2-1, the full variable domain is DGGITQSPKYLFRKEGQNVTLSCEQNLNHDAMYWYRQDPGQGLRLIYYSQIVNDFQKGDIAEGYSVSREKKESFPLTVTSAQKNPTAFYLCASSPTSGATYNEQFFGPGTRLTVL.

The chain recombines TRBV2 with TRBJ2-3; D call uncertain. The CDR3 is 10 residues long. The germline V and J ends were trimmed by 8 bases and 6 bases, with 6 bases remaining between them. Germline loops: CDR1 SNHLY, CDR2 FYNNEI. The chain's CDR3 is CASEGDTQYF. As DNA, the CDR3 is TGTGCCAGCGAAGGGGATACGCAGTATTTT.

V and J are TRBV5-6 and TRBJ2-7; 7 bases are a match to TRBD1. The CDR3 length is 14 residues. The germline V gene has CDR1 SGHDT and CDR2 YYEEEE. The V gene end was trimmed by 3 bases and the J gene end by 2 bases; junction bases not matched to a gene: 5. CDR3 amino acids: CASSWSTGPYEQYF. As DNA, the CDR3 is TGTGCCAGCAGCTGGTCGACAGGGCCCTACGAGCAGTACTTC.